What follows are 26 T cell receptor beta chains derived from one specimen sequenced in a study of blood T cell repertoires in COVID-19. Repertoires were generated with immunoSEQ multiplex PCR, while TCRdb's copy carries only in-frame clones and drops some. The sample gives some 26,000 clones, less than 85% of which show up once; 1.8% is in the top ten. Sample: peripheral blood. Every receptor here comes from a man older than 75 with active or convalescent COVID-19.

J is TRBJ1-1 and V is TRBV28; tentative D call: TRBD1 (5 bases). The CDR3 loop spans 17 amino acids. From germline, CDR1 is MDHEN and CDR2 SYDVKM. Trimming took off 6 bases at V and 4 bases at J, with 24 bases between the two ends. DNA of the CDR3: TGTGCCAGCAGCGTTGCCGGGACCGCCGGGGGAGGCACTGAAGCTTTCTTT. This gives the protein CASSVAGTAGGGTEAFF.

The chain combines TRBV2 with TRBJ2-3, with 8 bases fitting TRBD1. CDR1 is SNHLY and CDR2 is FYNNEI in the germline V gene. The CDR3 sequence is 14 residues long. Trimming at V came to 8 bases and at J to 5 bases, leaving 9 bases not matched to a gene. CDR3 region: CASDRTGLGDTQYF. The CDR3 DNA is TGTGCCAGCGACAGGACAGGGTTGGGAGATACGCAGTATTTT. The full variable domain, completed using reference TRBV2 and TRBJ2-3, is EPEVTQTPSHQVTQMGQEVILRCVPISNHLYFYWYRQILGQKVEFLVSFYNNEISEKSEIFDDQFSVERPDGSNFTLKIRSTKLEDSAMYFCASDRTGLGDTQYFGPGTRLTVL.

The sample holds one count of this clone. Here the CDR3 reads CASMDRGRFGYTF. The CDR3 region has the DNA TGTGCCAGCATGGACAGGGGGCGATTTGGCTACACCTTC. The chain employs TRBV12-3 or TRBV12-4 and TRBJ1-2; 11 bases align to TRBD1. The CDR3 sequence is 13 residues long. Unmatched junction bases numbered 5, after V lost 7 bases and J lost 7 bases.

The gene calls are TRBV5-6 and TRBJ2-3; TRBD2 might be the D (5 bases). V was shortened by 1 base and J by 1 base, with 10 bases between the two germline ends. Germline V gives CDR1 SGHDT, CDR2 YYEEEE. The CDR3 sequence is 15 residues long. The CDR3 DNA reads TGTGCCAGCAGCTTGCTGCTAGCCGGCACAGATACGCAGTATTTT. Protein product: CASSLLLAGTDTQYF.

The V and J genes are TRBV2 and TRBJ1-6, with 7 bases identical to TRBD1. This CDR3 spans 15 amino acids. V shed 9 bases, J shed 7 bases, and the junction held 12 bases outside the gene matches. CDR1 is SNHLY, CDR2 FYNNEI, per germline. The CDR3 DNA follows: TGTGCCAGGGGTTCGACAGGGTTTGGAAATTCACCCCTCCACTTT. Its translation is CARGSTGFGNSPLHF.

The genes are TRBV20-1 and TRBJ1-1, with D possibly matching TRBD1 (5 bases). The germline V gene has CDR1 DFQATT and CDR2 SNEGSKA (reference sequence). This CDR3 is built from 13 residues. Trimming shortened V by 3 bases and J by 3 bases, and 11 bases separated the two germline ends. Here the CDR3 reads CSASWGWDTEAFF. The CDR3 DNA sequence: TGCAGTGCTAGTTGGGGCTGGGACACTGAAGCTTTCTTT.

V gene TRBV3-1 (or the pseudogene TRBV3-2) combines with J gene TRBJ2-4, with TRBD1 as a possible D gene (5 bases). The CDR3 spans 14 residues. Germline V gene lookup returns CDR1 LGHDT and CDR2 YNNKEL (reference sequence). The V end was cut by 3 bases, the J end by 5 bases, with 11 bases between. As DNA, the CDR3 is TGTGCCAGCAGCCACAGGGAAGGACAAAACATTCAGTACTTC. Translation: CASSHREGQNIQYF.

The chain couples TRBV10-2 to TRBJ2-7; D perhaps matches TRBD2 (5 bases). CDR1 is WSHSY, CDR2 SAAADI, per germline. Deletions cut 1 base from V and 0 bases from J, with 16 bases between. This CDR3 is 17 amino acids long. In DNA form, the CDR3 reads TGCGCCAGCAGTGAGTTTTTAGGGCGAGGGCACTCCTACGAGCAGTACTTC. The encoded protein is CASSEFLGRGHSYEQYF.

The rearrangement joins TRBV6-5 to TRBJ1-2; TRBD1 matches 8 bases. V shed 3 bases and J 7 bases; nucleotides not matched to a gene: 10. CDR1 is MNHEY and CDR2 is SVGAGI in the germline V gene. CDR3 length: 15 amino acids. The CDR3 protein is CASSYYDRGYAGYTF. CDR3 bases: TGTGCCAGCAGTTATTATGACAGGGGTTACGCTGGCTACACCTTC.

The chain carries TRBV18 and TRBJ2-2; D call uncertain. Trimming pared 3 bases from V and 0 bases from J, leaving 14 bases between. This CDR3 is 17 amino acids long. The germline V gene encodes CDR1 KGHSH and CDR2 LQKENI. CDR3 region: CASSPMTPNANTGELFF. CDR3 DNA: TGTGCCAGCTCACCCATGACACCCAACGCGAACACCGGGGAGCTGTTTTTT.

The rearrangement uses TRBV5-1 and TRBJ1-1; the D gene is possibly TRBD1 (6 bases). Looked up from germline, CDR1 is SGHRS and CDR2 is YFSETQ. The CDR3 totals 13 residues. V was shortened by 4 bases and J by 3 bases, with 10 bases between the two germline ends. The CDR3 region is CASSATGYTEAFF. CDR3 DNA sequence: TGCGCCAGCAGCGCCACAGGGTACACTGAAGCTTTCTTT.

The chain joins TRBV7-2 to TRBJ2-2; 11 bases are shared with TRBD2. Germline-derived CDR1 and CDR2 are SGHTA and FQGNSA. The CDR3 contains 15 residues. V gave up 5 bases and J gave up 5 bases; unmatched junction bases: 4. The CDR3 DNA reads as TGTGCCAGCAGCCCCTCTAGCGGGGGGACCGGGGAGCTGTTTTTT. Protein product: CASSPSSGGTGELFF. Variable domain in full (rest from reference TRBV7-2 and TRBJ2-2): GAGVSQSPSNKVTEKGKDVELRCDPISGHTALYWYRQSLGQGLEFLIYFQGNSAPDKSGLPSDRFSAERTGGSVSTLTIQRTQQEDSAVYLCASSPSSGGTGELFFGEGSRLTVL.

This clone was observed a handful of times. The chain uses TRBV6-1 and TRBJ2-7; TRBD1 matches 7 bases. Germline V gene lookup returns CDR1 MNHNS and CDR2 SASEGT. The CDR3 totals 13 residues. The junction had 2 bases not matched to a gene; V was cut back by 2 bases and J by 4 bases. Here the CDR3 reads CASSERQGYEQYF. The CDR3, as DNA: TGTGCCAGCAGTGAAAGACAGGGTTACGAGCAGTACTTC.

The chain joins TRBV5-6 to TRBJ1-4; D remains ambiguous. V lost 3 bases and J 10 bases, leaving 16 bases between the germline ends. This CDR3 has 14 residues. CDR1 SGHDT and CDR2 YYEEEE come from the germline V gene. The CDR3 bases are TGTGCCAGCAGCTCTGCGTTTGCCGCCGGAAAACTGTTTTTT. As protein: CASSSAFAAGKLFF.

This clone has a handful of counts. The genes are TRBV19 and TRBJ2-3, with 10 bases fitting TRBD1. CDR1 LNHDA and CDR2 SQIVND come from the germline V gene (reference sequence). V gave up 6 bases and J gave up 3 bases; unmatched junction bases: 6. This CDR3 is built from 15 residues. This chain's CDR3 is CASRRTGGRTDTQYF. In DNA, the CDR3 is TGTGCCAGTAGGAGGACAGGGGGTAGGACAGATACGCAGTATTTT.

The CDR3 loop is CASSSRQDEKLFF. DNA of the CDR3: TGTGCCAGCAGCAGTAGACAGGATGAAAAACTGTTTTTT. V usage is TRBV28 and J usage is TRBJ1-4, with D tentatively TRBD1 (6 bases). The V gene lost 6 bases and the J gene lost 6 bases, with 11 bases spanning the gap. The germline V gene encodes CDR1 MDHEN and CDR2 SYDVKM. This CDR3 region has 13 residues. The full variable domain, in which reference TRBV28 and TRBJ1-4 provide the parts outside the CDR3, is DVKVTQSSRYLVKRTGEKVFLECVQDMDHENMFWYRQDPGLGLRLIYFSYDVKMKEKGDIPEGYSVSREKKERFSLILESASTNQTSMYLCASSSRQDEKLFFGSGTQLSVL.

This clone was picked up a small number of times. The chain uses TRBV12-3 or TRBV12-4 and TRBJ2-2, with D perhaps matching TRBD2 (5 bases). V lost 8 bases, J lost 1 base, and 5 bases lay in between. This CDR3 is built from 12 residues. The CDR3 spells CASEGNTGELFF. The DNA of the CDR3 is TGTGCCAGCGAGGGGAACACCGGGGAGCTGTTTTTT.

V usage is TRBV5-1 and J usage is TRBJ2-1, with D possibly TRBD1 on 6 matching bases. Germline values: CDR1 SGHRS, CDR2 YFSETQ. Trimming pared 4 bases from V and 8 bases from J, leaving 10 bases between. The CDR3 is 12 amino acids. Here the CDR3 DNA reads TGCGCCAGCAGCCAACAGGGCGATGAGCAGTTCTTC. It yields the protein CASSQQGDEQFF.

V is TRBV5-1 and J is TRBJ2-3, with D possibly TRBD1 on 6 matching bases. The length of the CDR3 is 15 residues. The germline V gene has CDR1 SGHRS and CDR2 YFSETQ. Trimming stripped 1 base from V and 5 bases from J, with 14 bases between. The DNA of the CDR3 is TGCGCCAGCAGCTTGATGGGGGCGGACCGAGATACGCAGTATTTT. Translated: CASSLMGADRDTQYF. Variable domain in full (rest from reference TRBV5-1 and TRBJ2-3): KAGVTQTPRYLIKTRGQQVTLSCSPISGHRSVSWYQQTPGQGLQFLFEYFSETQRNKGNFPGRFSGRQFSNSRSEMNVSTLELGDSALYLCASSLMGADRDTQYFGPGTRLTVL.

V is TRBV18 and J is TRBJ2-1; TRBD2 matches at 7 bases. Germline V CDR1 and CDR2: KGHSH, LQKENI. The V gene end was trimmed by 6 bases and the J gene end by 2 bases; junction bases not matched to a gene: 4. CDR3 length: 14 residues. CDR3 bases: TGTGCCAGCTCGTTAGCGGGCCCCTACAATGAGCAGTTCTTC. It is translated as CASSLAGPYNEQFF. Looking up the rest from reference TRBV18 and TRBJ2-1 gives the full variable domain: NAGVMQNPRHLVRRRGQEARLRCSPMKGHSHVYWYRQLPEEGLKFMVYLQKENIIDESGMPKERFSAEFPKEGPSILRIQQVVRGDSAAYFCASSLAGPYNEQFFGPGTRLTVL.

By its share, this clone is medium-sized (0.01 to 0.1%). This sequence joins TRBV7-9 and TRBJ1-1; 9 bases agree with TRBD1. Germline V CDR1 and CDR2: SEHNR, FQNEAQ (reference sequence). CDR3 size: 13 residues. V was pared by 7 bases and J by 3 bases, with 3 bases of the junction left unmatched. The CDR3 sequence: CASNRGLDTEAFF. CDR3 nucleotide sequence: TGTGCCAGCAACAGGGGGCTCGACACTGAAGCTTTCTTT.

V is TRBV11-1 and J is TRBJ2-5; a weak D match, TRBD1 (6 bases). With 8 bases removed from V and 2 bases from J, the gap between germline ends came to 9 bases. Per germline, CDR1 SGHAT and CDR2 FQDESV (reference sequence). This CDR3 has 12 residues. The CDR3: CASATGQETQYF. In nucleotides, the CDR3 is TGTGCCAGCGCCACAGGGCAAGAGACCCAGTACTTC. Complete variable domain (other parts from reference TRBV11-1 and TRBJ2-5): EAEVAQSPRYKITEKSQAVAFWCDPISGHATLYWYRQILGQGPELLVQFQDESVVDDSQLPKDRFSAERLKGVDSTLKIQPAELGDSAMYLCASATGQETQYFGPGTRLLVL.

This CDR3 reads CASSDKPGQGTDTQYF. For the CDR3, the DNA is TGCGCCAGCAGCGACAAACCCGGACAGGGCACAGATACGCAGTATTTT. The rearrangement links TRBV5-1 to TRBJ2-3; 7 bases agree with TRBD1. V dropped 4 bases and J dropped 1; count of bases not matched to a gene: 9. The CDR3 has 16 amino acids. Germline CDR1 and CDR2: SGHRS and YFSETQ.

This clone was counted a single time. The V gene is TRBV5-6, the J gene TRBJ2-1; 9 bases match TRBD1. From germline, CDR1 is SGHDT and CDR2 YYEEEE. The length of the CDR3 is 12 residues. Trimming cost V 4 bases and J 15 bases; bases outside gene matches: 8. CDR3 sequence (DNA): TGTGCCAGCAGCCCGGGGGGACAGGGAAGGTTCTTC. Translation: CASSPGGQGRFF. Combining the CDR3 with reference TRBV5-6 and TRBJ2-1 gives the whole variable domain DAGVTQSPTHLIKTRGQQVTLRCSPKSGHDTVSWYQQALGQGPQFIFQYYEEEERQRGNFPDRFSGHQFPNYSSELNVNALLLGDSALYLCASSPGGQGRFFGPGTRLTVL.

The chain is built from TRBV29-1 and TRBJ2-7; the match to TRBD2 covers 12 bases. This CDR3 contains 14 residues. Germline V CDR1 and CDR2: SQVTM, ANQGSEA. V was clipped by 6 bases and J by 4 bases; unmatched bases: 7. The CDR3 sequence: CSVSQGTSGYEQYF. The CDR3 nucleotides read TGCAGCGTATCACAGGGGACTAGCGGGTACGAGCAGTACTTC.

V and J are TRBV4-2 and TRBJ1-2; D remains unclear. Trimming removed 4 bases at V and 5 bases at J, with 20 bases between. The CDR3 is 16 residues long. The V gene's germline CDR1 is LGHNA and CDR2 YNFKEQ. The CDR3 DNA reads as TGTGCCAGCAGCCCCCGTTTGATTCATGACGGGTATGGCTACACCTTC. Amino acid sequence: CASSPRLIHDGYGYTF.